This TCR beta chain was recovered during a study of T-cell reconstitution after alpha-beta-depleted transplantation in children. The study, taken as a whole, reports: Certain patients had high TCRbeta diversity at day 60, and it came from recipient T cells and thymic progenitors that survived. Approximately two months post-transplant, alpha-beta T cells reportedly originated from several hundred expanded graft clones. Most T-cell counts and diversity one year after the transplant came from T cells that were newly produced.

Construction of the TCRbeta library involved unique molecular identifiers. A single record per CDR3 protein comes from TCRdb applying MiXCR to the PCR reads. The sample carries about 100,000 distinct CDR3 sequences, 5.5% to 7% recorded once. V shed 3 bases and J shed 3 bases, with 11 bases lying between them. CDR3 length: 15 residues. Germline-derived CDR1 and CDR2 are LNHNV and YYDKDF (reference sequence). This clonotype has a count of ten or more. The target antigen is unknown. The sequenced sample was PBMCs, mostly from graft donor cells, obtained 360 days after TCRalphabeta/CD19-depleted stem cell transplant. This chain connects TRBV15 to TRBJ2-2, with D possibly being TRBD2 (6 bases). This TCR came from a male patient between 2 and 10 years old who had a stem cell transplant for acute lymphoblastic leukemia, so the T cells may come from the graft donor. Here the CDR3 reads CATSSLGGDTGELFF. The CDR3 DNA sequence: TGTGCCACCAGCAGCCTCGGGGGAGACACCGGGGAGCTGTTTTTT.